One and the same sample provided the 25 T cell receptor beta chains below, sequenced in a study of shared clonotypes between healthy human individuals. Clones were sequenced by immunoSEQ multiplex PCR, and TCRdb holds only the in-frame ones, with some missing. In the table there are 2.3 million or so clones, 80% to 95% of which are singletons. The specimen was naive CD4+ T cells from PBMCs. The subset here: CD45RA+ positively selected. These receptors all come from a man aged 18 to 30 in good health. Some clones in this sample may be carry-over from other donors' samples.

This chain joins TRBV2 and TRBJ2-7; 8 nucleotides line up with TRBD2. Germline V gene sequence: CDR1 SNHLY, CDR2 FYNNEI. The CDR3 length is 14 residues. V lost 6 bases to trimming and J lost 0 bases; unmatched junction nucleotides: 4. The CDR3 DNA reads TGTGCCAGCAGCACTAGCGGTACCTCCTACGAGCAGTACTTC. Translated: CASSTSGTSYEQYF.

This clone came up a few times. The chain has TRBV21-1 and TRBJ1-5. TRBV21-1 is noted as a pseudogene. The CDR3 totals 13 residues. The CDR3 DNA reads TGTGCCAGCAGCAAAGCAGGCAATCAGCCCCAGCATTTT. Protein sequence: CASSKAGNQPQHF.

This chain links TRBV11-2 with TRBJ2-7; 8 nucleotides agree with TRBD2. The CDR3 spans 15 residues. Germline CDR1 SGHAT, CDR2 FQNNGV. V trimming: 5 bases; J trimming: 2 bases; junction bases outside the gene matches: 8. The CDR3 DNA reads as TGTGCCAGCAGCGCAGAAAGCGGGAGTACCTACGAGCAGTACTTC. It specifies CASSAESGSTYEQYF.

The chain has TRBV5-4 and TRBJ2-2; the D call may be TRBD1 or TRBD2 (5 bases each). This CDR3 has 16 residues. Looked up from germline, CDR1 is SGHNT and CDR2 is YYREEE (reference sequence). With 2 bases removed from V and 6 bases from J, the gap between germline ends came to 17 bases. The CDR3 region is CASSLRGGGVSGELFF. The CDR3 DNA reads TGTGCCAGCAGCTTAAGAGGTGGGGGAGTCTCCGGGGAGCTGTTTTTT.

The rearrangement joins TRBV7-2 to TRBJ2-1; TRBD1 agrees at 12 bases. From germline, CDR1 is SGHTA and CDR2 FQGNSA. V gave up 2 bases and J gave up 15 bases; unmatched junction bases: 5. The CDR3 is 13 residues long. The CDR3 region has the DNA TGTGCCAGCAGCTTATTGGGGACAGGGGGCCGGTTCTTC. It translates to CASSLLGTGGRFF.

The chain is built from TRBV5-1 and TRBJ2-2, with a tentative D call TRBD2 (6 bases). V was cut by 6 bases and J by 2 bases, with 17 bases left in between. The germline CDR1 and CDR2 sequences are SGHRS and YFSETQ. The CDR3 contains 16 residues. The CDR3 DNA follows: TGCGCCAGCAAAAAGACACTCGCGGGAAACACCGGGGAGCTGTTTTTT. Its protein product is CASKKTLAGNTGELFF.

The V and J genes are TRBV11-3 and TRBJ2-7; D call uncertain. The V end was cut by 0 bases, the J end by 2 bases, with 8 bases between. Germline V CDR1 and CDR2: SGHNT, YENEEA. The CDR3 contains 14 residues. CDR3 in amino acids: CASSLDGLAYEQYF. In DNA, the CDR3 is TGTGCCAGCAGCTTAGACGGCTTAGCCTACGAGCAGTACTTC.

The chain has TRBV7-9 and TRBJ2-5, with 9 bases that match TRBD1. Per the germline V gene, CDR1 is SEHNR and CDR2 is FQNEAQ (reference sequence). V was clipped by 5 bases and J by 5 bases; unmatched bases: 9. The CDR3 extends over 15 amino acids. CDR3 protein: CASSGRGQGAETQYF. The CDR3 bases are TGTGCCAGCAGCGGGAGGGGACAGGGCGCGGAGACCCAGTACTTC.

This chain uses TRBV10-1 with TRBJ2-3; TRBD2 matches at 9 bases. Germline V gives CDR1 WNHNN, CDR2 SYGVQD (reference sequence). This CDR3 spans 18 amino acids. Trimming removed 5 bases from V and 0 bases from J; junction bases left unmatched: 12. Written as DNA, the CDR3 is TGCGCCAGCAGTAAGACCGGCTCTAGCGGGACTAGCACAGATACGCAGTATTTT. This codes for CASSKTGSSGTSTDTQYF.

This sequence joins TRBV7-9 and TRBJ1-5; unclear D gene. The ends were cut back, 4 bases at V and 10 bases at J, with 11 bases in the middle. This CDR3 is built from 12 residues. CDR1 is SEHNR, CDR2 FQNEAQ, per germline (reference sequence). The CDR3 DNA is TGTGCCAGCAGCTCTAGTGGTTTACCCCAGCATTTT. Its translation: CASSSSGLPQHF.

This chain's CDR3 is CASSLARASNEQFF. As DNA, the CDR3 is TGCGCCAGCAGCTTGGCGCGCGCCAGCAATGAGCAGTTCTTC. The V and J genes are TRBV5-1 and TRBJ2-1, with no clear D. This CDR3 spans 14 amino acids. V dropped 0 bases and J dropped 6 bases, with 10 bases sitting between them. Germline values: CDR1 SGHRS, CDR2 YFSETQ.

The gene calls are TRBV5-6 and TRBJ1-5; TRBD1 agrees at 8 bases. This CDR3 has 17 residues. Germline CDR1 and CDR2: SGHDT and YYEEEE. Losses at the gene ends were 1 base for V and 4 bases for J; bases not matched to a gene: 10. CDR3 coding DNA: TGTGCCAGCAGCTTGAAAGGGGCAGGGGGCTTTAATCAGCCCCAGCATTTT. Protein sequence: CASSLKGAGGFNQPQHF.

The sample holds one count of this clone. This chain uses TRBV19 with TRBJ1-5; D not resolved. V lost 2 bases, J lost 7 bases, and 12 bases lay in between. Germline lookup yields CDR1 LNHDA and CDR2 SQIVND (reference sequence). The CDR3 totals 14 residues. CDR3 bases: TGTGCCAGTAGTATATACGGGCGCGGGCAGCCCCAGCATTTT. It yields the protein CASSIYGRGQPQHF.

This rearrangement joins TRBV9 to TRBJ2-3; 10 bases align to TRBD2. The CDR3 runs 16 residues. With V trimmed by 0 bases and J by 5 bases, 6 bases remained unmatched. From germline, CDR1 is SGDLS and CDR2 YYNGEE. CDR3 nucleotide sequence: TGTGCCAGCAGCGTAGGGAGCGGGAGGGCCATAGATACGCAGTATTTT. Protein sequence: CASSVGSGRAIDTQYF.

J is TRBJ1-2 and V is TRBV18, with D possibly TRBD1 on 5 matching bases. CDR3 length equals 15 residues. Germline CDR1 reads KGHSH; CDR2 reads LQKENI. The V gene lost 0 bases and the J gene lost 4 bases, with 12 bases spanning the gap. The CDR3 reads CASSPPSGGGYGYTF. CDR3 bases: TGTGCCAGCTCACCACCCTCGGGGGGAGGCTATGGCTACACCTTC.

A remark on this clone: This specimen includes other DNA sequences encoding the same CDR3. In nucleotides, the CDR3 is TGTGCCAGCAGTGGACAGGTGAGCTCCTACGAGCAGTACTTC. Amino acid sequence: CASSGQVSSYEQYF. The chain recombines TRBV6-1 with TRBJ2-7, with D maybe TRBD1 (6 bases). V lost 4 bases and J 0 bases, leaving 10 bases between the germline ends. Germline V gene lookup returns CDR1 MNHNS and CDR2 SASEGT. The CDR3 has 14 residues.

The chain couples TRBV5-1 to TRBJ2-1; no reliable D call. This CDR3 has 16 amino acids. V was shortened by 2 bases and J by 9 bases, with 21 bases between the two germline ends. CDR1 is SGHRS and CDR2 is YFSETQ in the germline V gene. Here the CDR3 reads CASSFSELGTPSEQFF. The CDR3 DNA sequence: TGCGCCAGCAGCTTTTCGGAGTTGGGTACGCCTAGTGAGCAGTTCTTC.

The J gene is TRBJ2-5, the V gene TRBV5-1, with 7 bases identical to TRBD1. The DNA end favors TRBJ2-7, so the J call may be wrong. Germline V gives CDR1 SGHRS, CDR2 YFSETQ. This CDR3 is 15 amino acids long. CDR3: CASSLIRDSVDEQYF. The CDR3 DNA reads as TGCGCCAGCAGCTTGATCCGGGACAGTGTTGACGAGCAGTACTTC.

The chain carries TRBV4-1 and TRBJ2-1; 15 bases match TRBD2. The germline CDR1 and CDR2 sequences are MGHRA and YSYEKL. The CDR3 length is 18 residues. With V trimmed by 1 base and J by 8 bases, 9 bases remained unmatched. The CDR3 nucleotides read TGCGCCAGCAGCCAAGGTGGACTAGCGGGAGGGCCGCTCGATGAGCAGTTCTTC. It is translated as CASSQGGLAGGPLDEQFF.

The chain is built from TRBV29-1 and TRBJ2-7; tentatively, D is TRBD2 (6 bases). Trimming took off 4 bases at V and 3 bases at J, with 7 bases between the two ends. CDR3 length equals 11 residues. Germline V gene lookup returns CDR1 SQVTM and CDR2 ANQGSEA. The CDR3: CSVGDFYEQYF. As DNA, the CDR3 is TGCAGCGTTGGGGACTTCTACGAGCAGTACTTC.

The V and J genes are TRBV21-1 and TRBJ1-5. TRBV21-1 is a pseudogene. This CDR3 comprises 14 residues. CDR3 in DNA: TGTGCCAGCAGGGTCAGCTTTTTAAGTCAGCCCCAGCATTTT. It translates to CASRVSFLSQPQHF.

The chain carries TRBV5-6 and TRBJ2-2, with D unclear. This CDR3 contains 14 residues. The germline gives CDR1 SGHDT, CDR2 YYEEEE. With 3 bases removed from V and 2 bases from J, the gap between germline ends came to 8 bases. This CDR3 is CASSSTSNTGELFF. The DNA of the CDR3 is TGTGCCAGCAGCTCTACAAGTAACACCGGGGAGCTGTTTTTT.

J is TRBJ2-5 and V is TRBV5-1, with TRBD1 matching 7 bases. The germline V gene encodes CDR1 SGHRS and CDR2 YFSETQ. CDR3 length: 12 residues. V dropped 5 bases and J dropped 8; count of bases not matched to a gene: 6. The CDR3 nucleotides are TGCGCCAGCAGTCAGGGGGTACTAACCCAGTACTTC. Its protein is CASSQGVLTQYF.

J is TRBJ1-1 and V is TRBV2; perhaps TRBD1 as D (5 bases). This CDR3 has 14 residues. The V end lost 6 bases, the J end lost 1 base, and 12 bases lay between the germline ends. Germline assignment: CDR1 SNHLY and CDR2 FYNNEI. Here the CDR3 reads CASRTGTENTEAFF. The CDR3 DNA follows: TGTGCCAGCAGGACCGGGACGGAGAACACTGAAGCTTTCTTT.

The V call is TRBV7-9, the J call TRBJ2-5; 9 bases line up with TRBD1. The CDR3 has 18 amino acids. Germline trimming cut 5 bases from V and 4 bases from J; bases unmatched to any gene: 17. Germline loops: CDR1 SEHNR, CDR2 FQNEAQ (reference sequence). CDR3 sequence reads: CASSRRGQGVNFRETQYF. In DNA form, the CDR3 reads TGTGCCAGCAGCCGACGGGGACAGGGCGTTAATTTTCGAGAGACCCAGTACTTC.